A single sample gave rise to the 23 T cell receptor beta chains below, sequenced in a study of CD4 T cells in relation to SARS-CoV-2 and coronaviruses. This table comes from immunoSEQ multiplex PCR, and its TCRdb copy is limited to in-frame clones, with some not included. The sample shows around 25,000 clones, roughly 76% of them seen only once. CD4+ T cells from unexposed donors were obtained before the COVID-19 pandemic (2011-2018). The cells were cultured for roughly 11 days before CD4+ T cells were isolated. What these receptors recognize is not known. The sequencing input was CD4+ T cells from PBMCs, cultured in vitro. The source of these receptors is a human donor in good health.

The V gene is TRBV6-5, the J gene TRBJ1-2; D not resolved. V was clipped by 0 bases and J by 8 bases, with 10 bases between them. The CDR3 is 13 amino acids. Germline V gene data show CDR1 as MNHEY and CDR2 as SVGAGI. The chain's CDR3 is CASSYSDYGGYTF. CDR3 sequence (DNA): TGTGCCAGCAGTTACTCGGATTACGGCGGCTACACCTTC.

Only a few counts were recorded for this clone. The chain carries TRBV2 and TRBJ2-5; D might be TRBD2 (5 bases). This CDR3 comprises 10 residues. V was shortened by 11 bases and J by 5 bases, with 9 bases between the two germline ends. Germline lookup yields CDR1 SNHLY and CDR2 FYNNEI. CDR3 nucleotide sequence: TGTGCCGGATCGGGGGAGACCCAGTACTTC. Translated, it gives CAGSGETQYF.

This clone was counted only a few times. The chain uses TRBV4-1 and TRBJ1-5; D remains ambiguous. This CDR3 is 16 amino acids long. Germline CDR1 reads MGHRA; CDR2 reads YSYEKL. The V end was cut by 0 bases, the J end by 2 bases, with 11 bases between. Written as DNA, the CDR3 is TGCGCCAGCAGCCAAGAAAGAGGGATCGGCAATCAGCCCCAGCATTTT. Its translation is CASSQERGIGNQPQHF.

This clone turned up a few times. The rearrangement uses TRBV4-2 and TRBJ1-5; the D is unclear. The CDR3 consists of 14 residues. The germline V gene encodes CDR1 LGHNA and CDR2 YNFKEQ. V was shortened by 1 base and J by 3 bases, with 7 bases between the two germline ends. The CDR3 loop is CASSQGTTNQPQHF. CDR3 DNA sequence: TGTGCCAGCAGCCAAGGTACCACCAATCAGCCCCAGCATTTT.

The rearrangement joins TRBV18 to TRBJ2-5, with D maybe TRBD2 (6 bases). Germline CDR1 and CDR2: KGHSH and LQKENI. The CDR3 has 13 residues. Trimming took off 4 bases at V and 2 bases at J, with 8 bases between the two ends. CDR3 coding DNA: TGTGCCAGCTCACTGGGACTGCAAGAGACCCAGTACTTC. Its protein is CASSLGLQETQYF.

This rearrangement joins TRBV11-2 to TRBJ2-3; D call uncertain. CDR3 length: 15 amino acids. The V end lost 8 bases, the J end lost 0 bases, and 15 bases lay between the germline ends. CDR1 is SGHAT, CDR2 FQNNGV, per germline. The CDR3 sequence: CASRSGRRSTDTQYF. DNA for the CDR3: TGTGCCAGCCGCTCTGGGCGACGGAGCACAGATACGCAGTATTTT.

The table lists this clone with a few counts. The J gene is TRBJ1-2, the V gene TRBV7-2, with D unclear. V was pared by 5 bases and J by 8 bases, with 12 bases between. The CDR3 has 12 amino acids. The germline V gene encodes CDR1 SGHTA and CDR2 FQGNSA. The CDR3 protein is CASSPINRGYTF. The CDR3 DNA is TGTGCCAGCAGCCCTATAAACCGGGGCTACACCTTC.

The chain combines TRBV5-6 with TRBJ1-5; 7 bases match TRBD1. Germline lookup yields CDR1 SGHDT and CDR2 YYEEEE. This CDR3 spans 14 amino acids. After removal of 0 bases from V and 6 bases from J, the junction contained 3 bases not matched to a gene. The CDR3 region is CASSLEGARQPQHF. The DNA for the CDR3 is TGTGCCAGCAGCTTGGAGGGGGCCCGTCAGCCCCAGCATTTT.

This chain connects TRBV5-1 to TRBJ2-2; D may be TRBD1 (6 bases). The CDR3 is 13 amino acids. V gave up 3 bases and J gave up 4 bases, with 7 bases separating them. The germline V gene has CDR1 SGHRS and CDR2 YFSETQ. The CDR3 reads CASSWDITGELFF. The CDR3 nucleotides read TGCGCCAGCAGCTGGGACATCACCGGGGAGCTGTTTTTT.

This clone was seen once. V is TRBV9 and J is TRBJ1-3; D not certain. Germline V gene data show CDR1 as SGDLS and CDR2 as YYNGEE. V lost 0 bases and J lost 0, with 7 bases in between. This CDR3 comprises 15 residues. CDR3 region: CASSVGYFSGNTIYF. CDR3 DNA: TGTGCCAGCAGCGTAGGGTATTTCTCTGGAAACACCATATATTTT. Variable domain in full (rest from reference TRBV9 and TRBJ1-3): DSGVTQTPKHLITATGQRVTLRCSPRSGDLSVYWYQQSLDQGLQFLIQYYNGEERAKGNILERFSAQQFPDLHSELNLSSLELGDSALYFCASSVGYFSGNTIYFGEGSWLTVV.

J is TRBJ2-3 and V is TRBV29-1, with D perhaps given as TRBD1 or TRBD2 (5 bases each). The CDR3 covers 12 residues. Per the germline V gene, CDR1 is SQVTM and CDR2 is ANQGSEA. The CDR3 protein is CRGGHSTDTQYF. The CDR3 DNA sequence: TGCAGAGGAGGACACAGCACAGATACGCAGTATTTT.

The CDR3 region has the DNA TGTGCCAGCAGTTTATCGGGACAGGGGATAGAGCAGTACTTC. Protein: CASSLSGQGIEQYF. V is TRBV28 and J is TRBJ2-7; 10 positions agree with TRBD1. V lost 1 base to trimming and J lost 7 bases; unmatched junction nucleotides: 4. The CDR3 consists of 14 residues. Per germline, CDR1 MDHEN and CDR2 SYDVKM.

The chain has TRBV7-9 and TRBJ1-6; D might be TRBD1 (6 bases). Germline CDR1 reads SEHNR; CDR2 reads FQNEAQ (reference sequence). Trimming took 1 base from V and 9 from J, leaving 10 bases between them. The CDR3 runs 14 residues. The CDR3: CASSLGLGGSPLHF. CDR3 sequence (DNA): TGTGCCAGCAGCTTAGGTTTAGGGGGTTCACCCCTCCACTTT.

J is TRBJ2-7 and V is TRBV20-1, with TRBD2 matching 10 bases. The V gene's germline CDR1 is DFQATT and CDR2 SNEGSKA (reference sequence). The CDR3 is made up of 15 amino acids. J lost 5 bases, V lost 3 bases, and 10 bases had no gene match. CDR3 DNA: TGCAGTGCTAGTAGAGCCCTAGCGGGAGTGGACGAGCAGTACTTC. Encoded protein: CSASRALAGVDEQYF.

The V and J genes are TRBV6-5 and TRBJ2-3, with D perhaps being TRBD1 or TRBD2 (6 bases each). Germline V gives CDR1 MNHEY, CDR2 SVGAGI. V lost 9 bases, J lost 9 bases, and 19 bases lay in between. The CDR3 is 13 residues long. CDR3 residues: CASSRGAGETQYF. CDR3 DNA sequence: TGTGCCAGTTCGAGGGGGGCAGGAGAAACGCAGTATTTT.

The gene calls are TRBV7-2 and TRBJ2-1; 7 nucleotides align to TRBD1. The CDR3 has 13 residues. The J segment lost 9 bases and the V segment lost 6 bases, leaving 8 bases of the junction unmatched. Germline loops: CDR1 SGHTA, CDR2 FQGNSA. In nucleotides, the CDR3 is TGTGCCAGCAGACGCAGCCCAGGGGGTGAGCAGTTCTTC. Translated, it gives CASRRSPGGEQFF.

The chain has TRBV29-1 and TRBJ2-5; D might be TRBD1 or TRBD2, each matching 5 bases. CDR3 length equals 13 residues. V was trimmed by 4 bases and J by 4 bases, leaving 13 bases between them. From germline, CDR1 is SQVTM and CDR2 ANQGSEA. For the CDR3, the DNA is TGCAGCGTTGCCCGAGGGGCCGGAGAGACCCAGTACTTC. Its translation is CSVARGAGETQYF. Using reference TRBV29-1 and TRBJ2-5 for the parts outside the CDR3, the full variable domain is SAVISQKPSRDICQRGTSLTIQCQVDSQVTMMFWYRQQPGQSLTLIATANQGSEATYESGFVIDKFPISRPNLTFSTLTVSNMSPEDSSIYLCSVARGAGETQYFGPGTRLLVL.

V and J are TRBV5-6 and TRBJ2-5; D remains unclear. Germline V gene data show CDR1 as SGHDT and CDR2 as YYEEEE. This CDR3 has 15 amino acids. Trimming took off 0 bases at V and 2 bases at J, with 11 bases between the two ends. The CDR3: CASSLARLIQETQYF. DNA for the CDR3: TGTGCCAGCAGCTTGGCTAGGCTTATACAAGAGACCCAGTACTTC.

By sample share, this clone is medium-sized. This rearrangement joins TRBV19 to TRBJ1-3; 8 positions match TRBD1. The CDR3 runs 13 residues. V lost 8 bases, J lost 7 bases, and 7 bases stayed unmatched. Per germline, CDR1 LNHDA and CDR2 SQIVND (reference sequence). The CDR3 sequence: CASGQGSRNTIYF. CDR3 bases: TGTGCCAGTGGACAGGGATCCAGGAACACCATATATTTT.

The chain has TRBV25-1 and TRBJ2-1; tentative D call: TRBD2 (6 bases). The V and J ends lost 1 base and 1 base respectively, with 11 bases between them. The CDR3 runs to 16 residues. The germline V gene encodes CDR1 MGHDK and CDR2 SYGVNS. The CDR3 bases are TGTGCCAGCAGTGAATTCGGCGGGATATCCTACAATGAGCAGTTCTTC. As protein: CASSEFGGISYNEQFF. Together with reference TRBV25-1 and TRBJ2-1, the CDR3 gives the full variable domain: EADIYQTPRYLVIGTGKKITLECSQTMGHDKMYWYQQDPGMELHLIHYSYGVNSTEKGDLSSESTVSRIRTEHFPLTLESARPSHTSQYLCASSEFGGISYNEQFFGPGTRLTVL.

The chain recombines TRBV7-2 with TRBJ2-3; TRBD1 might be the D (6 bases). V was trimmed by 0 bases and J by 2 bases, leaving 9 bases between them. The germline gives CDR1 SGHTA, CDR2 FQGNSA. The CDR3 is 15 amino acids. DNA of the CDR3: TGTGCCAGCAGCTTAGCGTGGGGGCCCACAGATACGCAGTATTTT. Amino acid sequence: CASSLAWGPTDTQYF.

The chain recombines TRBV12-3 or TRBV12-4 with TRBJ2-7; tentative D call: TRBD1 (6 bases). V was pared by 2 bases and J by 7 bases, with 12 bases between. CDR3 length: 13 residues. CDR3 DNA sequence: TGTGCCAGCAGTTTATACGCCCAGGGGGAGCAGTACTTC. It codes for CASSLYAQGEQYF.

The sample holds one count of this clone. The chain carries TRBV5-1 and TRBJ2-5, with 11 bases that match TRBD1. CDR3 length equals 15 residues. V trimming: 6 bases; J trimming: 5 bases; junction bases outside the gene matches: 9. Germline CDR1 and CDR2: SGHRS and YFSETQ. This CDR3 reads CASKSGTGGFETQYF. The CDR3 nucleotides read TGCGCCAGCAAATCCGGGACAGGGGGTTTCGAGACCCAGTACTTC.